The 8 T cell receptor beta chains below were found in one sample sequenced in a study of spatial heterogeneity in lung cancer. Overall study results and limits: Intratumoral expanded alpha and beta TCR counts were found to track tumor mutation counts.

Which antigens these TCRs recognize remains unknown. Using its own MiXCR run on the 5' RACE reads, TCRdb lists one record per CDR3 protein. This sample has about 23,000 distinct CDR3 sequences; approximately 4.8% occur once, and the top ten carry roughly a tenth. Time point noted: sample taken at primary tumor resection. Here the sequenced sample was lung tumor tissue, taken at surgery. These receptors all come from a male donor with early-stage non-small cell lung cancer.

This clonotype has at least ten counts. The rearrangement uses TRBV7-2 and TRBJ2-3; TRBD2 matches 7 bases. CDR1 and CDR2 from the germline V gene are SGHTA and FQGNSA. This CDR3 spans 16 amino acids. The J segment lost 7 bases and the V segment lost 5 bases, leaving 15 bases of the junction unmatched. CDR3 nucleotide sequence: TGTGCCAGCAGCCCGTGGACTAGTATTCCCCCTCATACGCAGTATTTT. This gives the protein CASSPWTSIPPHTQYF.

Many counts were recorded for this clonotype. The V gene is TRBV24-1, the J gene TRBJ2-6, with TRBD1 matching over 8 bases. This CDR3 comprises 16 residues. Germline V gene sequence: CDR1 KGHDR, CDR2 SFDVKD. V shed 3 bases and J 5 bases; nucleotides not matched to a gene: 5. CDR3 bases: TGTGCCACCAGTGATGGACAGGGAGGCAGGGCCAACGTCCTGACTTTC. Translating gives CATSDGQGGRANVLTF.

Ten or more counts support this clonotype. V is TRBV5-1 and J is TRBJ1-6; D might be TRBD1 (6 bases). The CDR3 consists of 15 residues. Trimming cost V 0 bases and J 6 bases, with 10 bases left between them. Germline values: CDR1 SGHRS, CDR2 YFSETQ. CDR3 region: CASSLERTANSPLHF. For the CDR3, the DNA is TGCGCCAGCAGCTTGGAAAGGACAGCTAATTCACCCCTCCACTTT.

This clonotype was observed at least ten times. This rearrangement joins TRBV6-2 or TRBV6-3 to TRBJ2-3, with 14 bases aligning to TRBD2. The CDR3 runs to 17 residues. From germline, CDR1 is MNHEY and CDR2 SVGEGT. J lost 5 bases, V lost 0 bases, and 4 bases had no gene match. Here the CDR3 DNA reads TGTGCCAGCAGTTACTCGGGACTAGCGGGAGAAGAAGATACGCAGTATTTT. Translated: CASSYSGLAGEEDTQYF.

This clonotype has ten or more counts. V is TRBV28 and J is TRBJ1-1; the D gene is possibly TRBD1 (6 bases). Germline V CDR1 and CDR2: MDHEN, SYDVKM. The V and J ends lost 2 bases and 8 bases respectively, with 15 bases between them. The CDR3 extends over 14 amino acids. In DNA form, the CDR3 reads TGTGCCAGCAGTTTAGAGATCCAGGGGTGGGAAGCTTTCTTT. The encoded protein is CASSLEIQGWEAFF.

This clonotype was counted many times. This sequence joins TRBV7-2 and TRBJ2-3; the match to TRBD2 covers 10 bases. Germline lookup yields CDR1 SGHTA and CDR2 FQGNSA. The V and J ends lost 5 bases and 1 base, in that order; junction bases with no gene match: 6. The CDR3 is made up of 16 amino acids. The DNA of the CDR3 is TGTGCCAGCAGCCTCAGAACTAGCGGGGGCACAGATACGCAGTATTTT. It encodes CASSLRTSGGTDTQYF. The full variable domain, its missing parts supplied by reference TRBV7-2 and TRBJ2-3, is GAGVSQSPSNKVTEKGKDVELRCDPISGHTALYWYRQSLGQGLEFLIYFQGNSAPDKSGLPSDRFSAERTGGSVSTLTIQRTQQEDSAVYLCASSLRTSGGTDTQYFGPGTRLTVL.

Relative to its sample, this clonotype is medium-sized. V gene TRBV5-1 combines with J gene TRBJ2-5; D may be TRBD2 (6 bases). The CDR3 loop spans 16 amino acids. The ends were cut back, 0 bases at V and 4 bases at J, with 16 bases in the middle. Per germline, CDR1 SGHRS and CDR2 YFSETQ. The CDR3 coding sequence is TGCGCCAGCAGCTTGGAATATGGGGGGATGAGAGAGACCCAGTACTTC. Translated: CASSLEYGGMRETQYF.

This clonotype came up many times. The CDR3 region has the DNA TGTGCCAGCTGGGCACCCCAAGAGACCCAGTACTTC. Translated: CASWAPQETQYF. The chain uses TRBV6-5 and TRBJ2-5; no clear D gene. The CDR3 loop spans 12 amino acids. V gave up 8 bases and J gave up 1 base, with 8 bases separating them. Germline-derived CDR1 and CDR2 are MNHEY and SVGAGI.